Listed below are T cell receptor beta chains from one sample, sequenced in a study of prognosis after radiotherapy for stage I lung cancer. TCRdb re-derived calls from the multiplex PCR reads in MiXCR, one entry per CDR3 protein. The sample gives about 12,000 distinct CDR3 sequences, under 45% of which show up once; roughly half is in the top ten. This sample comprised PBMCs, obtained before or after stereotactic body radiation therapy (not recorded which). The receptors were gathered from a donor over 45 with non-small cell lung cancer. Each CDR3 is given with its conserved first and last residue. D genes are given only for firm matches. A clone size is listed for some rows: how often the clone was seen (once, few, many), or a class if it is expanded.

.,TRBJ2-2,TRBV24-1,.,CATSATSWRPNTGELFF
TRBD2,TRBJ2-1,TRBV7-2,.,CASSSPSGSYEQFF
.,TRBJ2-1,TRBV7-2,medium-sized,CASSLVSGSNEQFF
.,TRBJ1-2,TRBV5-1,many,CASSLGAGIYGYTF
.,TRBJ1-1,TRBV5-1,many,CASSFWTGNTEAFF
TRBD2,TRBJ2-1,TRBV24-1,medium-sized,CATSVAGGPEQFF
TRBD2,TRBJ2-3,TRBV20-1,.,CSARRAGGGTDTQYF
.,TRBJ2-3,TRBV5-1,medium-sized,CASSFPQSDTQYF
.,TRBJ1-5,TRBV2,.,CASSVGSGGVQPQHF
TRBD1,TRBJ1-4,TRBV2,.,CASRGIQGPNEKLFF
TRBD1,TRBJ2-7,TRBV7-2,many,CASSYGQGGEQYF
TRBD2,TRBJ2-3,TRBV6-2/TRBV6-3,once,CASRELRASGSHGSDTQYF
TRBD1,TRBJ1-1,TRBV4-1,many,CASSLGHDRVTLKAFF
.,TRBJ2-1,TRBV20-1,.,CSASRSYQGYNEQFF
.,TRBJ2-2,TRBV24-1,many,CATSDLRGERGTGELFF
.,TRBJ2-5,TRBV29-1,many,CSVDTGSGETQYF
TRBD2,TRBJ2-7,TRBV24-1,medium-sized,CATSDAVGGTYEQYF
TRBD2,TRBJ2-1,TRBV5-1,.,CASSLEAGAYNEQFF
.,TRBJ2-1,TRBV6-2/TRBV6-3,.,CASNWYYNEKFF
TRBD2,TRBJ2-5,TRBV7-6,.,CASSFLGTREGEGTQYF
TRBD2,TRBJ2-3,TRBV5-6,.,CASSLGLADTDTQYF
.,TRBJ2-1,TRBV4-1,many,CASSQEGSGRQFF
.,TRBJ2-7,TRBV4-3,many,CASSQKVTRGEYEQYF
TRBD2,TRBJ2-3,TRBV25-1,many,CASSDMGEGDTQYF
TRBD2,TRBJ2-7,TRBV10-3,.,CAIKRLAEAYEQYF
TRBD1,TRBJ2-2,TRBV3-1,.,CASSQVPVQGAQHTGELFF
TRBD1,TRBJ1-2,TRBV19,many,CASSITFWGQEAYGYTF
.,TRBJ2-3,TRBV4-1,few,CASSQPTSYGTDTQYF
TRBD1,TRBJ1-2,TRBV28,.,CASSWTGPHGYTF
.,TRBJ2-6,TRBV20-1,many,CSARGGAAGANVLTF
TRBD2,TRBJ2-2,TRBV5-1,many,CASSFGLVNTGELFF
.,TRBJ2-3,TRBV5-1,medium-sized,CASSAPGLQTTQYF
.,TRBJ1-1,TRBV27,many,CASSPRNRGIQAFF
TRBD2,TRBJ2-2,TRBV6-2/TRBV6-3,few,CASRGLAVGGGGELFF
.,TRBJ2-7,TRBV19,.,CASSIGFLTGCCEQYF
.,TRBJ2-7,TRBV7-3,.,CASSLTSGVSNEQYF
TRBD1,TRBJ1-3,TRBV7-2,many,CASSYGTGKGNTIYF
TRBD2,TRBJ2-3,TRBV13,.,CASSSDGLAGGPDTQYF
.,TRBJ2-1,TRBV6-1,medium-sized,CASRPRLYSNNEQFF
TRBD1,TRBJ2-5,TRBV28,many,CASRQGVVETQYF
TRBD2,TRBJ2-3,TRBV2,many,CASSDSWGGAQYF
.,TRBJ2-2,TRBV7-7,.,CASSLDLGAGVGELFF
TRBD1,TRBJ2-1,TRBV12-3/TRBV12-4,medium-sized,CASSPGQGYNEQFF
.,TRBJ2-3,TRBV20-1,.,CSARPGPRRDTQYF